The following is a T cell receptor (beta chain) sequence with its context. This clonotype was detected ten times or more. Its antigen is currently not known. No qualities accompany the bases; no much larger clone lies one base away. The TCR beta CDR3 regions were amplified from the RNA transcripts. The first round of RT-PCR for the TCR CDR3 was performed with the HTBI primer set and the Qiagen OneStep RT-PCR kit. The libraries were constructed in a second round of multiplex PCR and then size-selected and purified. The libraries were sequenced on an Illumina HiSeq2000 using paired-end 100 bp reads. Concerning the study's data processing: SOAPnuke was used to process the raw data, with reads discarded if the reads contained adapters or uncalled bases, had a mean Phred below 15, or lacked an exact constant-primer or identifier match. High-quality paired reads were merged using COPE v1.2.5, and each unique nucleotide sequence was defined as a clonotype. Clonotypes were aligned to IMGT TRBV, TRBD and TRBJ reference segments using MiTCR v1.1. The analysis included only V-J combinations with a frequency above 0.0001, which together covered 99.2% of the repertoires. A TCS score was defined as the ratio between F50 (clonal expansion) and ExV (chaos), using BLOSUM62-based TCRdist between CDR3 peptides within each V-J. Welch's t-statistics and random forest reduced 500 to 650 V-J features to 13, which were used in a naive Bayes classifier (R e1071). TCRdb's own reprocessing of the public reads used fastp at Q25 and MiXCR and kept productive beta chains. Each record represents a unique CDR3 protein, reported with the most common genes and DNA among its rows. The V and J calls and clone size are TCRdb's, not the authors'. Across this sample there are some 760,000 distinct CDR3 sequences, with approximately 15% seen only once. About a tenth of the sample is in the top ten clones.

The sample originates from a study of T cells in Graves' hyperthyroidism and ophthalmopathy (dated by TCRdb to about 2019). Describing the broader study: Peripheral blood samples were taken at initial diagnosis, before any treatment was given. The 100 or so discovery patients were divided at random into training and test sets in a 7:3 ratio. TCR V-J signatures able to tell the groups apart were searched for in a discovery cohort of 100 patients, of whom 43 had Graves' ophthalmopathy and roughly 59 had stable Graves' hyperthyroidism. The paper reports TCR Vbeta CDR3 sequencing of 130 to 150 peripheral blood samples: fewer than 50 ophthalmopathy, approximately 74 hyperthyroidism and around 17 progressor patients. Prospective prediction of ophthalmopathy was tested in an independent validation cohort of some 20 hyperthyroidism patients and 15 to 17 patients who later progressed to ophthalmopathy. Once sampling was done, hyperthyroidism patients were given methimazole at a starting dose of 30 mg daily, whereas ophthalmopathy patients were given high-dose intravenous methylprednisolone. The study also compared thyroid tissue and blood T-cell repertoires from more than 5 Graves' hyperthyroidism patients. Study-wide conclusions, independent of this receptor: Blood samples also contained most of the expanded thyroid clonotypes (frequency above 0.001), which suggests that blood repertoires may reflect thyroid immune responses. No statistical method was used to set the sample size in advance, and investigators knew the group allocation. In cross-validation, a model built on a 13 V-J signature told ophthalmopathy apart from stable hyperthyroidism with 87.88% sensitivity and approximately 81% specificity, and in testing the same model reached 80%/75%. In validation, the model predicted progression to ophthalmopathy a median of 6.5 months before onset, with approximately 70% sensitivity and around 76% specificity.

The trim is 3 bases for V and 8 bases for J, with a gap of 11 bases between the germline ends. The CDR3 starts with the cysteine, ends with the phenylalanine, and has 13 residues. Of the read, only the CDR3 DNA is kept; its 39 bases are in frame from base 1. Stable Graves' hyperthyroidism was defined as the absence of progression to ophthalmopathy over 18 months of follow-up. Hyperthyroidism patients were newly diagnosed, with disease duration under 2 months, and aged 18 to 65 years. The study excluded patients with uncontrolled infections, other autoimmune diseases, pregnancy or lactation. Diagnoses were established on the basis of clinical symptoms, serum thyroxine and TRAb, thyroid ultrasound, and orbital computed tomography. PBMCs were separated from 7.5 to 10 ml of fresh peripheral blood using Ficoll-Paque density gradient centrifugation. Total RNA was extracted with Trizol reagent, and quality was checked on an Agilent 2100 Bioanalyzer.

The sample consisted of blood. The sequence is built from TRBV12-3 or TRBV12-4 and TRBJ2-1; TRBD1 is possibly the D segment (6 matching bases). This sequence was found in a woman between 18 and 29 years old with Graves' hyperthyroidism. Here the CDR3 is given as CASSFGTFDEQFF. The DNA reads as follows: TGTGCCAGCAGTTTTGGGACATTCGATGAGCAGTTCTTC.